The 20 T cell receptor beta chains below come from one sample, sequenced in a study of OX40 agonist ivuxolimab in advanced cancers. Some clones are missing from TCRdb's copy, which holds only in-frame ones; the method was immunoSEQ multiplex PCR. The repertoire holds around 110,000 clones, with around 93% as singletons. The sample here was CD4+ or CD8+ T cells sorted from blood, taken in a trial of the OX40 agonist ivuxolimab. These receptors all come from an adult with an advanced solid tumor such as melanoma, head and neck, liver or kidney cancer.

This rearrangement joins TRBV11-3 to TRBJ2-1, with D possibly TRBD2 on 6 matching bases. The V end was cut by 5 bases, the J end by 6 bases, with 20 bases between. The CDR3 sequence is 16 residues long. The germline V gene encodes CDR1 SGHNT and CDR2 YENEEA. This CDR3 is CASSPGSLASPNEQFF. In DNA, the CDR3 is TGTGCCAGCAGCCCGGGGTCTCTAGCGTCCCCCAATGAGCAGTTCTTC.

This clone was picked up one time. This sequence joins TRBV7-2 and TRBJ2-3; D ambiguous. The CDR3 extends over 12 amino acids. Germline lookup yields CDR1 SGHTA and CDR2 FQGNSA. Trimming left V 6 bases short and J 5 bases short, with 9 bases between. The CDR3, as DNA: TGTGCCAGCAGTCCGAGGCGAGATACGCAGTATTTT. Translation gives CASSPRRDTQYF.

The chain couples TRBV11-2 to TRBJ2-6; the D is unclear. The germline gives CDR1 SGHAT, CDR2 FQNNGV. V lost 3 bases, J lost 3 bases, and 3 bases lay in between. The CDR3 is made up of 13 amino acids. Written as DNA, the CDR3 is TGTGCCAGCAGCTTTGTTGGGGCCAACGTCCTGACTTTC. Its protein is CASSFVGANVLTF.

Comments on this clone: In this CDR3 the conserved last residue, phenylalanine or tryptophan, is missing, so a read error is likely. The J gene is TRBJ1-2, the V gene TRBV9, with 11 bases that match TRBD1. This CDR3 is built from 13 residues. After removal of 4 bases from V and 8 bases from J, the junction contained 4 bases not matched to a gene. Germline assignment: CDR1 SGDLS and CDR2 YYNGEE. The CDR3 coding sequence is TGTGCCAGCAGCATGCGGGACAGGGGGGGCTACACCCTC. This codes for CASSMRDRGGYTL.

This chain uses TRBV15 with TRBJ2-1, with TRBD2 identical over 7 bases. CDR3 length: 15 amino acids. CDR1 and CDR2 from the germline V gene are LNHNV and YYDKDF (reference sequence). The trim removed 3 bases at V and 4 bases at J, leaving 6 bases unmatched. The CDR3 region has the DNA TGTGCCACCAGCAGGGAGGGAGGGGATTACAATGAGCAGTTCTTC. It is translated as CATSREGGDYNEQFF. Variable domain in full (rest from reference TRBV15 and TRBJ2-1): DAMVIQNPRYQVTQFGKPVTLSCSQTLNHNVMYWYQQKSSQAPKLLFHYYDKDFNNEADTPDNFQSRRPNTSFCFLDIRSPGLGDTAMYLCATSREGGDYNEQFFGPGTRLTVL.

The chain recombines TRBV6-1 with TRBJ2-7, with D unclear. CDR3 length: 11 residues. V lost 8 bases and J lost 0, with 5 bases in between. Germline assignment: CDR1 MNHNS and CDR2 SASEGT. CDR3 loop: CASQLSYEQYF. DNA of the CDR3: TGTGCCAGCCAGCTCTCCTACGAGCAGTACTTC.

V is TRBV28 and J is TRBJ2-7; 10 bases line up with TRBD2. The V segment lost 4 bases and the J segment 0 bases; nucleotides outside the gene matches: 6. The CDR3 loop spans 16 amino acids. Germline CDR1 and CDR2: MDHEN and SYDVKM. The CDR3, as DNA: TGTGCCAGCAGTTCACCCTCTAGCGGGAGCTCCTACGAGCAGTACTTC. It yields the protein CASSSPSSGSSYEQYF.

The rearrangement uses TRBV6-5 and TRBJ1-5; unclear D gene. Germline CDR1 is MNHEY and CDR2 is SVGAGI. The CDR3 loop spans 14 amino acids. V dropped 6 bases and J dropped 4 bases, with 13 bases sitting between them. The CDR3 region is CASRSSRHNQPQHF. CDR3 bases: TGTGCCAGCAGATCTTCCAGGCATAATCAGCCCCAGCATTTT.

The V gene is TRBV12-5, the J gene TRBJ2-3, with D maybe TRBD2 (6 bases). The CDR3 length is 15 residues. The germline gives CDR1 LGHNT, CDR2 FRNRAP. Trimming took off 3 bases at V and 9 bases at J, with 19 bases between the two ends. The CDR3 sequence: CASGLILEGPKTQYF. The CDR3 region has the DNA TGTGCTAGTGGTTTAATTTTGGAGGGTCCGAAGACGCAGTATTTT.

J is TRBJ2-6 and V is TRBV28; D unresolved. Germline CDR1 is MDHEN and CDR2 is SYDVKM. V was trimmed by 7 bases and J by 0 bases, leaving 10 bases between them. The CDR3 has 15 residues. The CDR3, as DNA: TGTGCCAGCAACTCTCAGACCTCTGGGGCCAACGTCCTGACTTTC. This translates into CASNSQTSGANVLTF.

This clone occurred once. This sequence joins TRBV4-2 and TRBJ2-1; D ambiguous. V was clipped by 0 bases and J by 3 bases, with 3 bases between them. Per the germline V gene, CDR1 is LGHNA and CDR2 is YNFKEQ. The CDR3 extends over 13 amino acids. The CDR3 DNA sequence: TGTGCCAGCAGCCAAGAATTCTACAATGAGCAGTTCTTC. This encodes CASSQEFYNEQFF.

The chain couples TRBV6-6 to TRBJ1-2; no clear D gene. This CDR3 region has 12 residues. The V gene lost 6 bases and the J gene lost 2 bases, with 7 bases spanning the gap. Germline-derived CDR1 and CDR2 are MNHNY and SVGAGI (reference sequence). The CDR3 coding sequence is TGTGCCAGCAGGGTTCTGAACTATGGCTACACCTTC. This translates into CASRVLNYGYTF.

This clone was observed a single time. V usage is TRBV5-1 and J usage is TRBJ1-4; 9 bases align to TRBD1. The length of the CDR3 is 17 residues. In germline, CDR1 is SGHRS, CDR2 YFSETQ. J was trimmed by 5 bases and V by 0 bases; bases with no gene match: 8. CDR3 nucleotides: TGCGCCAGCAGCTTGGACAGGGGGCCGGGGGGAAATGAAAAACTGTTTTTT. Translation: CASSLDRGPGGNEKLFF.

This clone was found once. The chain has TRBV27 and TRBJ2-5, with D unclear. The germline V and J ends were trimmed by 5 bases and 2 bases, with 9 bases remaining between them. The CDR3 runs 13 residues. The germline gives CDR1 MNHEY, CDR2 SMNVEV (reference sequence). The CDR3 sequence: CASSRVRQETQYF. The CDR3 nucleotides are TGTGCCAGCAGTAGAGTCAGACAAGAGACCCAGTACTTC.

CDR3 coding DNA: TGTGCCAGCAGCAAGGACTTGCCTGAAGCTTTCTTT. As protein: CASSKDLPEAFF. J is TRBJ1-1 and V is TRBV7-2; D gene unclear. CDR1 and CDR2 from the germline V gene are SGHTA and FQGNSA. CDR3 length: 12 amino acids. Trimming took 5 bases from V and 6 from J, leaving 10 bases between them.

CDR3 residues: CASSIGTGETGELFF. The DNA for the CDR3 is TGTGCCAGTAGTATTGGGACAGGAGAAACCGGGGAGCTGTTTTTT. The V call is TRBV19, the J call TRBJ2-2; 8 bases agree with TRBD1. The J segment lost 5 bases and the V segment lost 3 bases, leaving 5 bases of the junction unmatched. The CDR3 totals 15 residues. The germline V gene encodes CDR1 LNHDA and CDR2 SQIVND (reference sequence). Together with reference TRBV19 and TRBJ2-2, the CDR3 gives the full variable domain: DGGITQSPKYLFRKEGQNVTLSCEQNLNHDAMYWYRQDPGQGLRLIYYSQIVNDFQKGDIAEGYSVSREKKESFPLTVTSAQKNPTAFYLCASSIGTGETGELFFGEGSRLTVL.

V and J are TRBV19 and TRBJ1-1, with no clear D. V was trimmed by 3 bases and J by 4 bases, leaving 12 bases between them. This CDR3 comprises 14 residues. Looked up from germline, CDR1 is LNHDA and CDR2 is SQIVND (reference sequence). The CDR3 region has the DNA TGTGCCAGTAGTATTCACGGACGGGGCACTGAAGCTTTCTTT. This codes for CASSIHGRGTEAFF.

The chain is built from TRBV2 and TRBJ2-7, with D possibly TRBD1 on 5 matching bases. V lost 3 bases to trimming and J lost 7 bases, with 13 bases between them. The V gene's germline CDR1 is SNHLY and CDR2 FYNNEI. This CDR3 region has 13 residues. DNA for the CDR3: TGTGCCAGCAGTGAGGCACAGGTCGGGGAGCAGTACTTC. Protein product: CASSEAQVGEQYF. Variable domain in full (rest from reference TRBV2 and TRBJ2-7): EPEVTQTPSHQVTQMGQEVILRCVPISNHLYFYWYRQILGQKVEFLVSFYNNEISEKSEIFDDQFSVERPDGSNFTLKIRSTKLEDSAMYFCASSEAQVGEQYFGPGTRLTVT.

V usage is TRBV27 and J usage is TRBJ1-5, with D maybe TRBD1 (6 bases). Looked up from germline, CDR1 is MNHEY and CDR2 is SMNVEV (reference sequence). V lost 6 bases to trimming and J lost 7 bases, with 16 bases between them. The CDR3 extends over 14 amino acids. As DNA, the CDR3 is TGTGCCAGCAGGACCCTACAGGGAAGCCAGCCCCAGCATTTT. This codes for CASRTLQGSQPQHF.

This clone was seen a single time. The chain couples TRBV18 to TRBJ1-3; 8 nucleotides line up with TRBD1. The junction had 2 bases not matched to a gene; V was cut back by 3 bases and J by 1 base. The CDR3 is 15 residues long. Germline CDR1 and CDR2: KGHSH and LQKENI. CDR3 amino acids: CASSPRGPSGNTIYF. The CDR3 DNA sequence: TGTGCCAGCTCACCCAGGGGGCCGTCTGGAAACACCATATATTTT.